A single sample is the source of the 24 T cell receptor beta chains below, sequenced in a study of human T cells and chemical hapten exposure. Time point of the sample: patch test 2, 6 weeks after DPC sensitization. Treatment here: therapeutic diphenylcyclopropenone sensitization with weekly scalp DPC. TCRdb re-derived calls from the RACE reads in MiXCR, one entry per CDR3 protein. The sample consists of under 75,000 distinct CDR3 sequences, over 6.5% of them appearing once. The sample here was whole blood, taken in connection with sensitization to the hapten diphenylcyclopropenone (DPC). The receptors come from a woman aged 50 to 60 with alopecia areata. Some clones in this sample may be carry-over from other donors' samples.

This clonotype was counted a few times. V gene TRBV2 combines with J gene TRBJ2-1; tentatively, D is TRBD2 (7 bases). The CDR3 has 15 amino acids. V shed 6 bases and J shed 4 bases, with 16 bases lying between them. Germline lookup yields CDR1 SNHLY and CDR2 FYNNEI. In nucleotides, the CDR3 is TGTGCCAGCAGCTTACAGGGAGGGGCGTACAATGAGCAGTTCTTC. Translation: CASSLQGGAYNEQFF.

A few counts support this clonotype. The rearrangement joins TRBV12-3 or TRBV12-4 to TRBJ1-5, with 7 bases matching TRBD1. V shed 6 bases and J 6 bases; nucleotides not matched to a gene: 5. This CDR3 contains 13 residues. The CDR3: CASSRQGSQPQHF. Here the CDR3 DNA reads TGTGCCAGCAGCCGACAGGGTAGTCAGCCCCAGCATTTT.

This clonotype was recorded a few times. The rearrangement uses TRBV3-1 and TRBJ2-2; D possibly corresponds to TRBD2 (5 bases). V was cut by 2 bases and J by 6 bases, with 16 bases left in between. Germline V gene sequence: CDR1 LGHDT, CDR2 YNNKEL (reference sequence). This CDR3 has 16 amino acids. The CDR3 here is CASSQTRRGRAGELFF. CDR3 sequence (DNA): TGTGCCAGCAGCCAAACCCGGCGAGGGCGGGCCGGGGAGCTGTTTTTT.

This clonotype showed up many times. This chain connects TRBV3-1 to TRBJ2-7; 14 bases fit TRBD2. Germline CDR1 reads LGHDT; CDR2 reads YNNKEL (reference sequence). The CDR3 runs to 16 residues. The V gene end was trimmed by 4 bases and the J gene end by 1 base; junction bases not matched to a gene: 3. The DNA for the CDR3 is TGTGCCAGCAGCCCGGGGACTAGCGGGGGTTCCTACGAGCAGTACTTC. Translating it yields CASSPGTSGGSYEQYF.

This clonotype was picked up a small number of times. The chain uses TRBV19 and TRBJ2-4; D is perhaps TRBD1 or TRBD2 (5 bases each). Trimming stripped 5 bases from V and 3 bases from J, with 11 bases between. The CDR3 sequence is 14 residues long. The germline CDR1 and CDR2 sequences are LNHDA and SQIVND (reference sequence). CDR3 sequence (DNA): TGTGCCAGTAGTCTCAGGGACGGCAAAAACATTCAGTACTTC. As protein: CASSLRDGKNIQYF.

This clonotype was seen ten or more times. CDR3 sequence: CASSLAPGTSGYEQYF. CDR3 bases: TGTGCCAGCAGCTTAGCGCCCGGGACTAGCGGCTACGAGCAGTACTTC. The genes are TRBV7-2 and TRBJ2-7, with 11 bases fitting TRBD2. The ends lost 0 bases at V and 3 bases at J; junction bases unmatched: 4. CDR1 is SGHTA and CDR2 is FQGNSA in the germline V gene. The CDR3 totals 16 residues.

This clonotype was picked up a small number of times. The chain uses TRBV9 and TRBJ2-5; no reliable D call. V was pared by 4 bases and J by 1 base, with 8 bases between. The germline CDR1 and CDR2 sequences are SGDLS and YYNGEE. The CDR3 length is 13 residues. The CDR3 reads CASSPNSQETQYF. DNA for the CDR3: TGTGCCAGCAGCCCTAACTCCCAAGAGACCCAGTACTTC.

This clonotype showed up many times. The CDR3 nucleotides are TGTGCCATCAGGGAGACCGGACAGGGAAACACTGAAGCTTTCTTT. Translation: CAIRETGQGNTEAFF. This chain joins TRBV10-3 and TRBJ1-1, with TRBD1 identical over 8 bases. Looked up from germline, CDR1 is ENHRY and CDR2 is SYGVKD. V shed 6 bases and J 2 bases; nucleotides not matched to a gene: 8. The CDR3 length is 15 residues.

In its sample, this clonotype was seen many times. The gene calls are TRBV7-8 and TRBJ2-5; TRBD1 is a possible D gene (5 bases). This CDR3 comprises 13 residues. V gave up 2 bases and J gave up 5 bases, with 9 bases separating them. Germline assignment: CDR1 SGHVS and CDR2 FQNEAQ. The CDR3 loop reads CASSLQGIETQYF. The CDR3 nucleotides are TGTGCCAGCAGCTTACAGGGTATCGAGACCCAGTACTTC.

The chain employs TRBV7-2 and TRBJ2-4; D uncertain. The CDR3 is made up of 14 amino acids. Germline CDR1 SGHTA, CDR2 FQGNSA. Deletions cut 1 base from V and 5 bases from J, with 9 bases between. The CDR3 region is CASSLVDYENIQYF. CDR3 bases: TGTGCCAGCAGCTTAGTAGATTACGAAAACATTCAGTACTTC.

The CDR3 bases are TGTGCCAGCACCCCAGGGGGCGGACTCTCCTACGAGCAGTACTTC. It is translated as CASTPGGGLSYEQYF. The gene calls are TRBV25-1 and TRBJ2-7; 8 positions agree with TRBD1. The V segment lost 7 bases and the J segment 0 bases; nucleotides outside the gene matches: 8. Germline values: CDR1 MGHDK, CDR2 SYGVNS. This CDR3 is 15 amino acids long.

This clonotype turned up a few times. This chain links TRBV7-2 with TRBJ2-5; 11 bases map to TRBD2. Losses at the gene ends were 6 bases for V and 4 bases for J; bases not matched to a gene: 7. Germline CDR1 reads SGHTA; CDR2 reads FQGNSA. The CDR3 is made up of 15 amino acids. Written as DNA, the CDR3 is TGTGCCAGCAGACACTTTAGCGGGGGGGTAGAGACCCAGTACTTC. As protein: CASRHFSGGVETQYF.

The rearrangement uses TRBV6-1 and TRBJ2-3; 10 bases align to TRBD1. The CDR3 length is 16 residues. V lost 6 bases, J lost 1 base, and 7 bases stayed unmatched. Germline lookup yields CDR1 MNHNS and CDR2 SASEGT. In DNA form, the CDR3 reads TGTGCCAGCAGCCCTGGGACAGGGGATCGCACAGATACGCAGTATTTT. This encodes CASSPGTGDRTDTQYF.

This clonotype came up many times. The chain uses TRBV20-1 and TRBJ2-3; D gene ambiguous. Germline V gene lookup returns CDR1 DFQATT and CDR2 SNEGSKA (reference sequence). The CDR3 is 13 amino acids. CDR3 coding DNA: TGCAGGTTGGGCAAGCCTAGCACAGATACGCAGTATTTT. Translated, it gives CRLGKPSTDTQYF.

The chain uses TRBV12-3 or TRBV12-4 and TRBJ2-5; 14 nucleotides match TRBD2. V was clipped by 5 bases and J by 1 base; unmatched bases: 6. The length of the CDR3 is 17 residues. The CDR3 spells CASSPGLAGVIQETQYF. CDR3 DNA sequence: TGTGCCAGCAGTCCGGGACTAGCGGGGGTAATCCAAGAGACCCAGTACTTC.

This chain joins TRBV12-3 or TRBV12-4 and TRBJ2-5, with TRBD2 matching over 10 bases. The CDR3 sequence is 16 residues long. V shed 3 bases and J 2 bases; nucleotides not matched to a gene: 6. The CDR3 nucleotides are TGTGCCAGCAGTTTTTTAGCGGGAGGAGGTCAAGAGACCCAGTACTTC. Its protein is CASSFLAGGGQETQYF.

The chain joins TRBV4-1 to TRBJ1-2; D remains unclear. CDR1 and CDR2 from the germline V gene are MGHRA and YSYEKL. The ends were cut back, 0 bases at V and 3 bases at J, with 11 bases in the middle. CDR3 length: 15 residues. Here the CDR3 reads CASSQDIGRYYGYTF. CDR3 coding DNA: TGCGCCAGCAGCCAAGATATAGGCAGGTACTATGGCTACACCTTC.

This clonotype showed up just a few times. At one end, the junction sequence differs from germline, possibly due to a read error. The chain has TRBV3-1 and TRBJ2-1; 14 nucleotides agree with TRBD2. The CDR3 consists of 15 residues. The germline CDR1 and CDR2 sequences are LGHDT and YNNKEL (reference sequence). CDR3 sequence reads: CASSQDRLAGGHSVF. The CDR3 DNA reads TGTGCCAGCAGCCAAGATAGACTAGCGGGAGGGCATTCTGTCTTC.

The sample holds many counts of this clonotype. J is TRBJ1-1 and V is TRBV29-1, with D possibly TRBD1 on 5 matching bases. Germline V gene data show CDR1 as SQVTM and CDR2 as ANQGSEA. The CDR3 consists of 14 residues. V lost 8 bases and J lost 0, with 16 bases in between. CDR3 DNA: TGCAGCTCTCACCAAAGGGACCTGAACACTGAAGCTTTCTTT. It translates to CSSHQRDLNTEAFF. The variable domain in full, with the rest retrieved from reference TRBV29-1 and TRBJ1-1, is SAVISQKPSRDICQRGTSLTIQCQVDSQVTMMFWYRQQPGQSLTLIATANQGSEATYESGFVIDKFPISRPNLTFSTLTVSNMSPEDSSIYLCSSHQRDLNTEAFFGQGTRLTVV.

This rearrangement joins TRBV12-3 or TRBV12-4 to TRBJ1-1; D is unclear. CDR3 length: 13 residues. Trimming cost V 2 bases and J 1 base, with 5 bases left between them. The CDR3 spells CASSLKENTEAFF. CDR3 coding DNA: TGTGCCAGCAGTTTAAAAGAGAACACTGAAGCTTTCTTT.

The chain carries TRBV24-1 and TRBJ1-2, with D unresolved. Germline V CDR1 and CDR2: KGHDR, SFDVKD. The CDR3 contains 14 residues. V shed 0 bases and J shed 0 bases, with 4 bases lying between them. The CDR3 region is CATSDLQTNYGYTF. The CDR3 nucleotides are TGTGCCACCAGTGATTTGCAAACTAACTATGGCTACACCTTC.

This clonotype occurred many times. The genes are TRBV20-1 and TRBJ1-1; D unresolved. Germline CDR1 is DFQATT and CDR2 is SNEGSKA (reference sequence). V lost 2 bases to trimming and J lost 0 bases, with 7 bases between them. The CDR3 is 13 amino acids. DNA of the CDR3: TGCAGTGCTAGACCAAACTTGAACACTGAAGCTTTCTTT. This translates into CSARPNLNTEAFF.

This clonotype was picked up a small number of times. The genes are TRBV5-1 and TRBJ1-2; no definite D call. This CDR3 spans 14 amino acids. Germline CDR1 SGHRS, CDR2 YFSETQ. The V end was cut by 1 base, the J end by 9 bases, with 16 bases between. Here the CDR3 DNA reads TGCGCCAGCAGCTTGAGAACGGACGCCCTACGCTACACCTTC. It translates to CASSLRTDALRYTF.

The rearrangement uses TRBV7-9 and TRBJ2-2; TRBD1 might be the D (6 bases). V lost 6 bases to trimming and J lost 4 bases, with 15 bases between them. The length of the CDR3 is 15 residues. CDR1 and CDR2 (germline): SEHNR, FQNEAQ (reference sequence). The CDR3, as DNA: TGTGCCAGCAGAAGGGGGTCTACTGCCACCGGGGAGCTGTTTTTT. Translated, it gives CASRRGSTATGELFF. Based on the CDR3 plus reference TRBV7-9 and TRBJ2-2, the full variable domain is DTGVSQNPRHKITKRGQNVTFRCDPISEHNRLYWYRQTLGQGPEFLTYFQNEAQLEKSRLLSDRFSAERPKGSFSTLEIQRTEQGDSAMYLCASRRGSTATGELFFGEGSRLTVL.